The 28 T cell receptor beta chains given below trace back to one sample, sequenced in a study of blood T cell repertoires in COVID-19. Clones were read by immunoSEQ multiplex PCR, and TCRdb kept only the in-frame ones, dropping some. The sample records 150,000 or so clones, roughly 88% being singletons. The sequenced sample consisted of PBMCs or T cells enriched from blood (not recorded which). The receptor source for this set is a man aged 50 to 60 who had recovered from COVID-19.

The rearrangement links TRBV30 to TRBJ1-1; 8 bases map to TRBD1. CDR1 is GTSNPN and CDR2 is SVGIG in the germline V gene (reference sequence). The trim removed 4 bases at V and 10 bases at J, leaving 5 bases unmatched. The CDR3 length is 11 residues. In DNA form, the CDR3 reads TGTGCCTGGAAACTCACAGGGGGAGCTTTCTTT. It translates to CAWKLTGGAFF.

DNA for the CDR3: TGTGCCAGCAGCCAAGGATTGTTGAGACAGGGCAAACGCGAAGCTTTCTTT. This encodes CASSQGLLRQGKREAFF. The V gene is TRBV3-1 (or the pseudogene TRBV3-2), the J gene TRBJ1-1, with 7 nucleotides matching TRBD1. The CDR3 runs 17 residues. The V gene end was trimmed by 1 base and the J gene end by 8 bases; junction bases not matched to a gene: 16. Germline V gives CDR1 LGHDT, CDR2 YNNKEL (reference sequence).

This CDR3 is CASSLIPVPYGYTF. Here the CDR3 DNA reads TGTGCCAGCAGCTTAATCCCGGTCCCTTATGGCTACACCTTC. The gene calls are TRBV7-9 and TRBJ1-2; no definite D call. With 2 bases removed from V and 5 bases from J, the gap between germline ends came to 12 bases. This CDR3 contains 14 residues. Germline V gives CDR1 SEHNR, CDR2 FQNEAQ (reference sequence).

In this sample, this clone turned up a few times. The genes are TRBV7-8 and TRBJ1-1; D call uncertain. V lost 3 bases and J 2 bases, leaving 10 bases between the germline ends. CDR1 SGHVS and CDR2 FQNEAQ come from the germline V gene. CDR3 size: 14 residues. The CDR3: CASSFFQINTEAFF. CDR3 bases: TGTGCCAGCAGCTTTTTTCAGATAAACACTGAAGCTTTCTTT.

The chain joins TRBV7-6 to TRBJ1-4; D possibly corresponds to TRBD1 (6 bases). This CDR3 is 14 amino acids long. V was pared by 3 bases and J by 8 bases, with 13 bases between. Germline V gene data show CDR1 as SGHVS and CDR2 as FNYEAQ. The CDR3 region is CASSLGAIVEKLFF. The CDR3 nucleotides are TGTGCCAGCAGCTTGGGGGCCATAGTCGAAAAACTGTTTTTT.

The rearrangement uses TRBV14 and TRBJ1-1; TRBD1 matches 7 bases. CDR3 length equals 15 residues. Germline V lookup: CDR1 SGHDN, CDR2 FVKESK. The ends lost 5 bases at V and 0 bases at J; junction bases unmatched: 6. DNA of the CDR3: TGTGCCAGCAGCACTCAGGGGGTTGTGAACACTGAAGCTTTCTTT. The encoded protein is CASSTQGVVNTEAFF.

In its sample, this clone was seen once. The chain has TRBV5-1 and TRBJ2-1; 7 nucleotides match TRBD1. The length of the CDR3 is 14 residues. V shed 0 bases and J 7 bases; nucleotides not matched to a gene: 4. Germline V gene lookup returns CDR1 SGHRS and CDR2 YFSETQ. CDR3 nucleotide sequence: TGCGCCAGCAGCTTGGGACAGGGTCGGAATGAGCAGTTCTTC. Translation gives CASSLGQGRNEQFF.

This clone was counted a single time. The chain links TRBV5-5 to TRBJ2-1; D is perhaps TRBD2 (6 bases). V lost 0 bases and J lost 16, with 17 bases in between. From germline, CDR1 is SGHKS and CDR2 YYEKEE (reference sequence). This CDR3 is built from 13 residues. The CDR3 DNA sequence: TGTGCCAGCAGCTTGGCCATGGAGGGAAAAGGTTTCTTC. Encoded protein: CASSLAMEGKGFF.

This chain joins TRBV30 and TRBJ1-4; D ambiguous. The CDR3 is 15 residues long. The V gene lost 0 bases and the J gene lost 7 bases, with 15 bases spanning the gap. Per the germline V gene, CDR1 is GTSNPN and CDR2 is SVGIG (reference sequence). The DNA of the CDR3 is TGTGCCTGGAGTGTAAACTCCGCCTCCGGTGAAAAACTGTTTTTT. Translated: CAWSVNSASGEKLFF. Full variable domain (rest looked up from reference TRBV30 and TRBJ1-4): SQTIHQWPATLVQPVGSPLSLECTVEGTSNPNLYWYRQAAGRGLQLLFYSVGIGQISSEVPQNLSASRPQDRQFILSSKKLLLSDSGFYLCAWSVNSASGEKLFFGSGTQLSVL.

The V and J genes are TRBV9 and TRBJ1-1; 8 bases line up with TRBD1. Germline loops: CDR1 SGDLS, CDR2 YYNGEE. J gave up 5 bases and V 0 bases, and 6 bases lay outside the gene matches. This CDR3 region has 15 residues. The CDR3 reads CASSVDQGAQTEAFF. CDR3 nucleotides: TGTGCCAGCAGCGTAGATCAGGGGGCGCAAACTGAAGCTTTCTTT.

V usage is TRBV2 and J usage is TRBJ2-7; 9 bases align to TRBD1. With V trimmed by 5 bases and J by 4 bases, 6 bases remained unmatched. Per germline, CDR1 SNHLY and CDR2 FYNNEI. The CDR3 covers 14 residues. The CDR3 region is CASSPRDRVYEQYF. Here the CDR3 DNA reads TGTGCCAGCAGTCCGCGGGACAGGGTGTACGAGCAGTACTTC.

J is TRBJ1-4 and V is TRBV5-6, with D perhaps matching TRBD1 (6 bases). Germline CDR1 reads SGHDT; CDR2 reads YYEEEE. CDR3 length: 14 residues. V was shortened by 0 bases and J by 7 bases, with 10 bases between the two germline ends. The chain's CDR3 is CASSLVTGSEKLFF. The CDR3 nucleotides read TGTGCCAGCAGCTTGGTCACAGGGAGTGAAAAACTGTTTTTT. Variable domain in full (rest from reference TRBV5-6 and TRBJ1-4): DAGVTQSPTHLIKTRGQQVTLRCSPKSGHDTVSWYQQALGQGPQFIFQYYEEEERQRGNFPDRFSGHQFPNYSSELNVNALLLGDSALYLCASSLVTGSEKLFFGSGTQLSVL.

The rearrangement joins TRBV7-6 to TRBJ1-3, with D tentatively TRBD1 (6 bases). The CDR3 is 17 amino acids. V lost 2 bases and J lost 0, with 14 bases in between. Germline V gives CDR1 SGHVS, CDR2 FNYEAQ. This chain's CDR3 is CASSLQSGELSGNTIYF. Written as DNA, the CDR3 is TGTGCCAGCAGCTTACAGTCAGGGGAACTCTCTGGAAACACCATATATTTT. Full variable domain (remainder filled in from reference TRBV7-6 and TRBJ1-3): GAGVSQSPRYKVTKRGQDVALRCDPISGHVSLYWYRQALGQGPEFLTYFNYEAQQDKSGLPNDRFSAERPEGSISTLTIQRTEQRDSAMYRCASSLQSGELSGNTIYFGEGSWLTVV.

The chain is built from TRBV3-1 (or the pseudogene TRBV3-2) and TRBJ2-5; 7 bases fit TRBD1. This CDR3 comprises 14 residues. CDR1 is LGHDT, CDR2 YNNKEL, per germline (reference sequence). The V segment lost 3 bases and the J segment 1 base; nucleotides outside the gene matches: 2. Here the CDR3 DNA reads TGTGCCAGCAGCCAGGGGACAGTCCAAGAGACCCAGTACTTC. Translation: CASSQGTVQETQYF.

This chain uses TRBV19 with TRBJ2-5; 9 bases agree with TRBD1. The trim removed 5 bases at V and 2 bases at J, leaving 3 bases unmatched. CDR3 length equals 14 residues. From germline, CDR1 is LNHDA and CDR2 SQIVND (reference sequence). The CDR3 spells CASSVTGGQETQYF. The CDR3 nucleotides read TGTGCCAGTAGTGTGACAGGGGGACAAGAGACCCAGTACTTC.

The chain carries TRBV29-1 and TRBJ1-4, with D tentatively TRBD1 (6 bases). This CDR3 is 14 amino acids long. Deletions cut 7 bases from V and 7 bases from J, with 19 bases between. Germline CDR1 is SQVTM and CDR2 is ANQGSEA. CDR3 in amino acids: CSAWGQGRGEKLFF. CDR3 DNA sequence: TGCAGCGCCTGGGGGCAGGGGAGGGGTGAAAAACTGTTTTTT.

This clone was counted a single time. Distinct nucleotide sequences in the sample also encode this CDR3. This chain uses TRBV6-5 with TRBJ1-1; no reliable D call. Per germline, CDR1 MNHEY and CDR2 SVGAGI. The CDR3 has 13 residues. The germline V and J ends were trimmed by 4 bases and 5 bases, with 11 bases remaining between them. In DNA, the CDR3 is TGTGCCAGCAGTTCGAGAGGCGGAACTGAAGCTTTCTTT. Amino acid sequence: CASSSRGGTEAFF.

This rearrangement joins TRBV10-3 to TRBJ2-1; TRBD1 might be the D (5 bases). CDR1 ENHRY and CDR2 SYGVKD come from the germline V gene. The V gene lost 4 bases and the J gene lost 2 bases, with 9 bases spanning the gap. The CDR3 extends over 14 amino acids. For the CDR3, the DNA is TGTGCCATCAGTGGGCCAGGGACCTACAATGAGCAGTTCTTC. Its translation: CAISGPGTYNEQFF.

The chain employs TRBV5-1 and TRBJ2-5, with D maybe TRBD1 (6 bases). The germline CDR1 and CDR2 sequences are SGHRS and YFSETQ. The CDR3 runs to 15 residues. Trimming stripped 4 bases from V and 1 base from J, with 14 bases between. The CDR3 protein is CASSNPQGSQETQYF. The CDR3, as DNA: TGCGCCAGCAGCAACCCACAGGGATCCCAAGAGACCCAGTACTTC.

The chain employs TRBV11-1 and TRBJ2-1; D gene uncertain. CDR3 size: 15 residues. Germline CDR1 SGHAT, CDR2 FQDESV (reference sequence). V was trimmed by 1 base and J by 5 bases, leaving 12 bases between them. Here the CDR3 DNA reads TGTGCCAGCAGCTTAGGTCCGGTTCGGGACAATGAGCAGTTCTTC. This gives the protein CASSLGPVRDNEQFF.

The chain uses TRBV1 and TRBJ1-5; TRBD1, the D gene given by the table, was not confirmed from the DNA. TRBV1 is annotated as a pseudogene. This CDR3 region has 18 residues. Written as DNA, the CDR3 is TGCACCAGCAGCCAAGCATGCAGGGTGGTAGACTTGGATCAGCCCCAGCATTTT. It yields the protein CTSSQACRVVDLDQPQHF.

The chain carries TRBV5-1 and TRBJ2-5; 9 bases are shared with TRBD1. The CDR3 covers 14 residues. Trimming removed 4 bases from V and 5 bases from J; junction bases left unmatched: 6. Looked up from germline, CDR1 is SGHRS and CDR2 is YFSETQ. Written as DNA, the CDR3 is TGCGCCAGCAGCAACATACAGGGGGCCGAGACCCAGTACTTC. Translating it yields CASSNIQGAETQYF.

CDR3 loop: CASSQKTGGGRARSNEKLFF. DNA of the CDR3: TGTGCCAGCAGCCAAAAGACAGGGGGCGGTCGGGCCCGGTCTAATGAAAAACTGTTTTTT. The J gene is TRBJ1-4, the V gene TRBV4-2, with 10 bases fitting TRBD1. The germline gives CDR1 LGHNA, CDR2 YNFKEQ. Germline trimming cut 2 bases from V and 3 bases from J; bases unmatched to any gene: 15. CDR3 length equals 20 residues.

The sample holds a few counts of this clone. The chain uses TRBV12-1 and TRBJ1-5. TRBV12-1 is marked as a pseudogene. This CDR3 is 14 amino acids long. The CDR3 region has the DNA TGTGCCAGCATGCGGGGATGGGGAACTCAGCCCCAGCATTTT. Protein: CASMRGWGTQPQHF.

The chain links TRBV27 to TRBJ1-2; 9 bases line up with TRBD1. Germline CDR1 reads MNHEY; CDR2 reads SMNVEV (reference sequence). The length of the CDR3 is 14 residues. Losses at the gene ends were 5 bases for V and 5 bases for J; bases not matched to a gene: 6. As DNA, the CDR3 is TGTGCCAGCAGTACCCCCGGGACAGGGTATGGCTACACCTTC. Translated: CASSTPGTGYGYTF.

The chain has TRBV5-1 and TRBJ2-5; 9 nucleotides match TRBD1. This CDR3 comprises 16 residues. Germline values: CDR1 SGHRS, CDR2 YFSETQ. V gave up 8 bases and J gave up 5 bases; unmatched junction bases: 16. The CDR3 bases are TGCGCCAGTAAAGCCACACCGGGACAGGGTTTCGAGACCCAGTACTTC. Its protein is CASKATPGQGFETQYF.

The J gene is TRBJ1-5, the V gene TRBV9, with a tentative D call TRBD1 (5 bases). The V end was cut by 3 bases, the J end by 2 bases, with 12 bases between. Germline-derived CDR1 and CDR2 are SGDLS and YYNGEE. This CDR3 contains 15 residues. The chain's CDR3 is CASSAEGVGNQPQHF. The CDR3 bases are TGTGCCAGCAGCGCGGAAGGGGTTGGCAATCAGCCCCAGCATTTT.

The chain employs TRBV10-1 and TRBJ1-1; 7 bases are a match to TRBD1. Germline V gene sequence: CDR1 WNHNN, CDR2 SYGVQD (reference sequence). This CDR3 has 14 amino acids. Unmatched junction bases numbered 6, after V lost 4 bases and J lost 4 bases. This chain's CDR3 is CASSAVQGITEAFF. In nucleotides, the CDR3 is TGCGCCAGCAGTGCTGTACAGGGGATCACTGAAGCTTTCTTT.